The sequence of this TCR beta chain was determined in a study of blood T cell repertoires in COVID-19. Across the whole study: From the United States, Italy and Spain came samples of acute and convalescent COVID-19. T cells, B-cell-depleted T cells, or PBMCs supplied cDNA or gDNA.

Germline lookup yields CDR1 LNHDA and CDR2 SQIVND (reference sequence). V lost 5 bases and J 2 bases, leaving 13 bases between the germline ends. The CDR3 totals 16 residues. Authors' methods: Quantification of nucleated cells was approximated via reference gene primer amplification. Clones were read by immunoSEQ multiplex PCR, and TCRdb kept only the in-frame ones, dropping some. V and J calls and clone size are those listed in that table; D and trimming were worked out from the DNA. The sample yields approximately 150,000 clones, about 83% seen once. The rearrangement joins TRBV19 to TRBJ2-6; the D is unclear. Sequencing input: peripheral blood. This TCR came from a man aged 70 or older who had recovered from COVID-19. CDR3 bases: TGTGCCAGTAGTGGCCAGGCAGTCCCTGGGGCCAACGTCCTGACTTTC. The encoded protein is CASSGQAVPGANVLTF.